This TCR beta chain was profiled in a study of regulatory T cells in long-lasting Graves disease. The overall study: The study counted Graves' disease as persistent given over 5 years of antithyroid drugs and positive TSH receptor antibodies.

This CDR3 has 14 amino acids. The germline gives CDR1 GTSNPN, CDR2 SVGIG (reference sequence). General study findings and limits: Shared public clonotypes totalled approximately 3,000 in persistent patients, compared with 966 in new patients.

Arm-PCR with iRepertoire HTBI primers amplified the CDR3 regions for these TCR beta libraries. TCRdb independently ran MiXCR on the multiplex PCR reads; one entry per CDR3 protein. The sample has around 300,000 distinct CDR3 sequences, 20% to 25% seen once; the top ten hold about 61%. Noted time point: persistent/refractory GD, antithyroid drugs over 5 years with positive TRAb. Following extraction of RNA from PBMCs, that RNA was used to make the TCR library. The authors diagnosed Graves' disease using American Thyroid Association guidelines. About this clonotype: Its antigen remains unidentified. At one end, the junction sequence differs from germline, possibly due to a read error.

This sequence joins TRBV30 and TRBJ1-5; TRBD1 agrees at 7 bases. This TCR was recovered from a female donor with Graves disease. The specimen was peripheral blood mononuclear cells (PBMCs), collected when the disease was refractory, from a patient treated with antithyroid drugs. The CDR3 protein is CTWSEGADYQPQHF. For the CDR3, the DNA is TGTACCTGGAGTGAGGGGGCAGACTATCAGCCCCAGCATTTT.